One T cell receptor (beta chain) is described in this entry. Its specificity is not known. The data originate from a study of response to subunit inactivated influenza vaccine. Study-level findings and limits: Authors suggested each seasonal influenza vaccination recruits few new T cells.

The germline V gene has CDR1 MDHEN and CDR2 SYDVKM. There are 13 residues in the CDR3. J lost 5 bases, V lost 10 bases, and 6 bases had no gene match. Via MiXCR, TCRdb re-called the RT-PCR reads, giving one row per CDR3 protein. The sample holds around 500,000 distinct CDR3 sequences, 9.5% to 13% seen once. The chain combines TRBV28 with TRBJ2-5, with 11 nucleotides matching TRBD1. This receptor was taken from a man over 45 who received an inactivated influenza vaccine. The material was PBMCs from blood, obtained roughly 46 days after vaccination. CDR3 sequence: CAISDRGRETQYF. DNA for the CDR3: TGTGCCATTTCGGACAGGGGGCGGGAGACCCAGTACTTC.